The 29 T cell receptor beta chains in this list originate from one sample, sequenced in a study of Graves' ophthalmopathy and Graves' hyperthyroidism. RNA transcripts were the source from which TCR beta CDR3 regions were amplified. Second-round multiplex PCR followed a first-round RT-PCR using HTBI primers. From the multiplex PCR reads, TCRdb called clonotypes with MiXCR, one entry per CDR3 protein. The top ten clones hold more than 2.5% of a sample with around 600,000 distinct CDR3 sequences, about 38% of them seen once. The sample consisted of peripheral blood. These receptor sequences come from an adult man with Graves' ophthalmopathy.

This clonotype was observed at least ten times. The chain couples TRBV12-3 or TRBV12-4 to TRBJ2-6; 10 bases map to TRBD1. The CDR3 is made up of 18 amino acids. Trimming cost V 6 bases and J 0 bases; bases outside gene matches: 8. As DNA, the CDR3 is TGTGCCAGCAGGGACAGGGGGGGTAAGGCCTCTGGGGCCAACGTCCTGACTTTC. Translation gives CASRDRGGKASGANVLTF.

The chain uses TRBV10-3 and TRBJ1-2, with 8 bases aligning to TRBD1. The CDR3 contains 13 residues. J was trimmed by 5 bases and V by 8 bases; bases with no gene match: 7. Looked up from germline, CDR1 is ENHRY and CDR2 is SYGVKD. The CDR3 loop is CAIAGTGRYGYTF. The CDR3 nucleotides are TGTGCCATCGCTGGGACAGGAAGATATGGCTACACCTTC.

With respect to this clonotype: The conserved closing phenylalanine or tryptophan is absent in this CDR3, likely reflecting a read error. This chain uses TRBV7-3 with TRBJ2-7, with 7 positions matching TRBD1. The V and J ends lost 5 bases and 4 bases, in that order; junction bases with no gene match: 11. Germline CDR1 and CDR2: SGHTA and FQGTGA. The CDR3 length is 15 residues. CDR3 residues: CASSLQTGLLYEQYL. CDR3 sequence (DNA): TGTGCCAGCAGCCTCCAGACAGGGTTATTGTACGAGCAGTACCTC.

The chain uses TRBV13 and TRBJ2-6, with 10 positions matching TRBD1. CDR1 and CDR2 from the germline V gene are PRHDT and FYEKMQ (reference sequence). Trimming took 5 bases from V and 0 from J; bases not matched to a gene: 4. This CDR3 is built from 17 residues. The CDR3 nucleotides are TGTGCCAGCAGCCCCAGGACAGGGGGCTCTGGGGCCAACGTCCTGACTTTC. Translating it yields CASSPRTGGSGANVLTF. Full variable domain (missing parts from reference TRBV13 and TRBJ2-6): AAGVIQSPRHLIKEKRETATLKCYPIPRHDTVYWYQQGPGQDPQFLISFYEKMQSDKGSIPDRFSAQQFSDYHSELNMSSLELGDSALYFCASSPRTGGSGANVLTFGAGSRLTVL.

In this sample, this clonotype turned up many times. The chain links TRBV12-3 or TRBV12-4 to TRBJ1-2; 9 nucleotides match TRBD1. The CDR3 length is 15 residues. Trimming at V came to 3 bases and at J to 3 bases, leaving 5 bases not matched to a gene. This CDR3 reads CASSFGGTGYYGYTF. For the CDR3, the DNA is TGTGCCAGCAGTTTCGGCGGGACAGGGTACTATGGCTACACCTTC.

This clonotype was counted a few times. This CDR3 fails to terminate in the conserved phenylalanine or tryptophan, so it likely reflects a read error. No DNA is shown, since the ends of the CDR3 on it are uncertain; the CDR3 is the one TCRdb lists. The V call is TRBV11-3, the J call TRBJ2-2; the table's D call TRBD2 went unverified against the DNA. The CDR3 is 8 residues long, counting both termini. Per germline, CDR1 SGHNT and CDR2 YENEEA. CDR3 residues: CASSLDAG.

This clonotype has ten or more counts. This chain links TRBV7-9 with TRBJ2-7; D gene uncertain. Germline CDR1 SEHNR, CDR2 FQNEAQ (reference sequence). V was trimmed by 5 bases and J by 9 bases, leaving 14 bases between them. The CDR3 is 12 amino acids. This CDR3 is CASSLTDGRQYF. The CDR3 DNA sequence: TGTGCCAGCAGCCTTACTGACGGGCGGCAGTACTTC.

The chain has TRBV10-3 and TRBJ1-5, with D unresolved. From germline, CDR1 is ENHRY and CDR2 SYGVKD. The length of the CDR3 is 12 residues. V was shortened by 7 bases and J by 6 bases, with 10 bases between the two germline ends. The DNA for the CDR3 is TGTGCCATCAATGCAGGTGGTCAGCCCCAGCATTTT. Translated: CAINAGGQPQHF.

This clonotype was found many times. The chain has TRBV7-9 and TRBJ1-4; 8 bases match TRBD1. Germline CDR1 reads SEHNR; CDR2 reads FQNEAQ (reference sequence). After removal of 5 bases from V and 8 bases from J, the junction contained 7 bases not matched to a gene. The CDR3 has 14 amino acids. The CDR3, as DNA: TGTGCCAGCAGCATACAGGGGGGGGGCGAAAAACTGTTTTTT. It is translated as CASSIQGGGEKLFF.

This clonotype showed up just a few times. The chain uses TRBV27 and TRBJ1-5; weak D call: TRBD1 (6 bases). The V end lost 4 bases, the J end lost 3 bases, and 10 bases lay between the germline ends. Germline V lookup: CDR1 MNHEY, CDR2 SMNVEV (reference sequence). This CDR3 region has 14 residues. DNA for the CDR3: TGTGCCAGCAGTTCGGCAGGGGTCAATCAGCCCCAGCATTTT. Its protein product is CASSSAGVNQPQHF.

This clonotype occurred many times. The chain recombines TRBV2 with TRBJ1-5; a weak D match, TRBD1 (5 bases). The CDR3 has 16 amino acids. With 6 bases removed from V and 1 base from J, the gap between germline ends came to 16 bases. Germline values: CDR1 SNHLY, CDR2 FYNNEI. CDR3 protein: CASRGPSLVSNQPQHF. CDR3 DNA sequence: TGTGCCAGCAGGGGACCGAGTTTGGTCAGCAATCAGCCCCAGCATTTT.

The sample holds many counts of this clonotype. V is TRBV2 and J is TRBJ1-3; 8 nucleotides match TRBD1. Trimming took 5 bases from V and 2 from J; bases not matched to a gene: 2. The germline gives CDR1 SNHLY, CDR2 FYNNEI. The CDR3 has 14 residues. CDR3 in amino acids: CASSPGGAGNTIYF. CDR3 DNA: TGTGCCAGCAGTCCAGGGGGCGCTGGAAACACCATATATTTT.

This clonotype has ten or more counts. J is TRBJ2-5 and V is TRBV24-1; 7 bases fit TRBD2. CDR1 is KGHDR and CDR2 is SFDVKD in the germline V gene. This CDR3 contains 12 residues. V trimming: 9 bases; J trimming: 5 bases; junction bases outside the gene matches: 5. CDR3 amino acids: CATGEGLETQYF. In DNA, the CDR3 is TGTGCCACCGGGGAGGGGTTGGAGACCCAGTACTTC.

This clonotype was observed at least ten times. The genes are TRBV25-1 and TRBJ2-7, with a tentative D call TRBD2 (6 bases). The CDR3 spans 13 residues. Trimming stripped 7 bases from V and 0 bases from J, with 10 bases between. Germline V lookup: CDR1 MGHDK, CDR2 SYGVNS. The CDR3 loop is CASTSGFSYEQYF. CDR3 DNA sequence: TGTGCCAGCACCAGCGGGTTCTCCTACGAGCAGTACTTC.

This clonotype was observed at least ten times. The genes are TRBV13 and TRBJ1-3; weak D call: TRBD1 (5 bases). The CDR3 is 15 amino acids. V gave up 2 bases and J gave up 2 bases, with 10 bases separating them. Germline lookup yields CDR1 PRHDT and CDR2 FYEKMQ (reference sequence). Written as DNA, the CDR3 is TGTGCCAGCAGCTTAAGGGGAATTGCTGGAAACACCATATATTTT. This encodes CASSLRGIAGNTIYF.

The CDR3: CASSARQDSNQPQHF. The CDR3, as DNA: TGTGCCAGCAGTGCTAGACAAGATAGCAATCAGCCCCAGCATTTT. This sequence joins TRBV25-1 and TRBJ1-5; the D is unclear. The CDR3 loop spans 15 amino acids. Per germline, CDR1 MGHDK and CDR2 SYGVNS. Deletions cut 4 bases from V and 0 bases from J, with 10 bases between.

This clonotype was seen at least ten times. The rearrangement uses TRBV5-8 and TRBJ2-7; D not resolved. The V and J ends lost 3 bases and 1 base respectively, with 8 bases between them. The CDR3 length is 13 residues. Germline lookup yields CDR1 SGHTS and CDR2 YDEGEE. The CDR3 DNA follows: TGTGCCAGCAGCTCCGATGGTTCCTACGAGCAGTACTTC. Translation gives CASSSDGSYEQYF.

This clonotype has just one count. A junction end diverges from the germline sequence, so it may reflect a read error. The gene calls are TRBV25-1 and TRBJ1-3; D gene ambiguous. The CDR3 totals 13 residues. The V gene's germline CDR1 is MGHDK and CDR2 SYGVNS. CDR3 nucleotides: TGTGCCAGCAGTGAAGGGCCGGGAAGCACCATATATTTT. This encodes CASSEGPGSTIYF.

V gene TRBV4-1 combines with J gene TRBJ2-7; 8 positions match TRBD1. J gave up 7 bases and V 1 base, and 3 bases lay outside the gene matches. This CDR3 has 13 residues. The germline V gene encodes CDR1 MGHRA and CDR2 YSYEKL. This CDR3 is CASSQGGTGEQYF. CDR3 nucleotide sequence: TGCGCCAGCAGCCAAGGGGGGACAGGAGAGCAGTACTTC.

This clonotype was seen at least ten times. V is TRBV24-1 and J is TRBJ2-6; no firm D call. CDR1 KGHDR and CDR2 SFDVKD come from the germline V gene. V lost 7 bases, J lost 4 bases, and 7 bases lay in between. The CDR3 covers 13 residues. CDR3 protein: CATRGSGANVLTF. The CDR3 DNA is TGTGCCACCAGGGGCTCCGGGGCCAACGTCCTGACTTTC.

This clonotype has a count of ten or more. The V gene is TRBV5-1, the J gene TRBJ2-7, with a possible D match to TRBD2 (6 bases). CDR3 length equals 15 residues. CDR1 is SGHRS, CDR2 YFSETQ, per germline. V lost 1 base to trimming and J lost 5 bases, with 16 bases between them. Here the CDR3 DNA reads TGCGCCAGCAGCTTGAGGTCTGGGGGGAAGAACGAGCAGTACTTC. Translated, it gives CASSLRSGGKNEQYF.

The CDR3 DNA is TGTGCCATCAGTGACATATCCGGGGATGGCTACACCTTC. Amino acid sequence: CAISDISGDGYTF. The rearrangement links TRBV10-3 to TRBJ1-2; D is unresolved. CDR1 ENHRY and CDR2 SYGVKD come from the germline V gene. Trimming cost V 3 bases and J 6 bases, with 11 bases left between them. The CDR3 extends over 13 amino acids.

This clonotype was seen ten or more times. This chain connects TRBV12-3 or TRBV12-4 to TRBJ2-7, with D hard to call. The CDR3 has 12 amino acids. V was trimmed by 7 bases and J by 6 bases, leaving 13 bases between them. CDR3 coding DNA: TGTGCCAGCACCCGGATAGGGTTCGAGCAGTACTTC. It codes for CASTRIGFEQYF.

Remarks on this clonotype: This may be a read error: a much more frequent sequence differs by one nucleotide. The CDR3 does not close with the conserved phenylalanine or tryptophan, likely indicating a read error. The chain couples TRBV20-1 to TRBJ2-5, with a possible D match to TRBD2 (5 bases). The CDR3 runs 15 residues. The V end lost 0 bases, the J end lost 5 bases, and 16 bases lay between the germline ends. CDR1 and CDR2 from the germline V gene are DFQATT and SNEGSKA (reference sequence). DNA for the CDR3: TGCAGTGCTAGAGACCCGGACTCCCGTGGGGAGACCCAGTACTGC. Protein: CSARDPDSRGETQYC.

Details on this clonotype: At one of its ends the junction is not consistent with the germline gene, which may arise from a read error. The chain recombines TRBV7-8 with TRBJ1-1; no firm D call. Germline V gene sequence: CDR1 SGHVS, CDR2 FQNEAQ. The CDR3 runs 14 residues. In nucleotides, the CDR3 is TGCGCCAGCAGCCGCGAGGGCTCGAAAACTGAAGCTTTCTTT. Translated: CASSREGSKTEAFF. The full variable domain, in which reference TRBV7-8 and TRBJ1-1 provide the parts outside the CDR3, is GAGVSQSPRYKVAKRGQDVALRCDPISGHVSLFWYQQALGQGPEFLTYFQNEAQLDKSGLPSDRFFAERPEGSVSTLKIQRTQQEDSAVYLCASSREGSKTEAFFGQGTRLTVV.

On this clonotype itself: One end of the junction does not line up with germline, which may come from a read error. The chain joins TRBV9 to TRBJ2-7, with TRBD2 matching 10 bases. Looked up from germline, CDR1 is SGDLS and CDR2 is YYNGEE. There are 15 residues in the CDR3. CDR3 protein: CASSSGLADYYGQYF. The DNA of the CDR3 is TGTGCCAGCAGCTCAGGACTAGCGGATTACTACGGGCAGTACTTC.

This clonotype has more than one count but fewer than ten. V is TRBV12-3 or TRBV12-4 and J is TRBJ2-7; D is tentatively TRBD1 or TRBD2 (6 bases each). The CDR3 extends over 15 amino acids. Trimming shortened V by 3 bases and J by 4 bases, and 16 bases separated the two germline ends. CDR3 sequence: CASSFRGLRMYEQYF. DNA for the CDR3: TGTGCCAGCAGTTTCAGGGGACTCCGCATGTACGAGCAGTACTTC.

V and J are TRBV7-6 and TRBJ2-5, with unresolved D. Germline CDR1 reads SGHVS; CDR2 reads FNYEAQ. V shed 10 bases and J shed 4 bases, with 7 bases lying between them. The CDR3 has 10 residues. CDR3 DNA: TGTGCCATGAAAGGAGAGACCCAGTACTTC. It specifies CAMKGETQYF.

This rearrangement joins TRBV20-1 to TRBJ2-5; D unclear. V lost 1 base and J 5 bases, leaving 5 bases between the germline ends. Germline CDR1 and CDR2: DFQATT and SNEGSKA (reference sequence). The CDR3 runs 11 residues. The CDR3 DNA reads as TGCAGTGCTAGAGCCGAGGAGACCCAGTACTTC. It specifies CSARAEETQYF.